This TCR beta chain appears in the sequencing data of a study of T-cell memory formation after mild COVID-19. At the level of the study: TCR clusters were mostly donor specific. Findings and limits, study-wide: There were some responding clones in pre-infection memory, which suggested that cross-reactive memory had joined. Researchers could not confirm that second-wave clones peaking on day 37 targeted SARS-CoV-2.

The 5'RACE method, run with constant-segment primers, produced TCR alpha and TCR beta cDNA libraries (carrying sample barcodes and UMIs). TCRdb called the 5' RACE reads again in MiXCR, with one record for every CDR3 protein. This sample has around 250,000 distinct CDR3 sequences; roughly 9.4% occur once, and the top ten carry roughly 21%. CDR3 length: 17 residues. The ends were cut back, 0 bases at V and 0 bases at J, with 12 bases in the middle. Germline V gene sequence: CDR1 LGHNA, CDR2 YSLEER. In this sample, this clonotype turned up a few times. What it binds is not known. This chain links TRBV4-3 with TRBJ1-3; no firm D call. This TCR was sampled from a man between 18 and 35 years old who had mild COVID-19 (a few samples of this study predate the infection). Cell type and time point are not known. Sequencing input: PBMCs or a T cell subset sorted from them (not recorded which). CDR3 region: CASSQELAAVSGNTIYF. The DNA of the CDR3 is TGCGCCAGCAGCCAAGAACTCGCGGCCGTCTCTGGAAACACCATATATTTT.